A selection of T cell receptor beta chains follows, all from one sample in a study of OX40 agonist ivuxolimab in advanced cancers. Method: immunoSEQ multiplex PCR; TCRdb's copy keeps in-frame clones and lacks some. Altogether 25,000 to 35,000 clones are present, 75% to 90% being singletons, with the ten largest covering over 35%. Source: CD4+ or CD8+ T cells sorted from blood, taken in a trial of the OX40 agonist ivuxolimab. The receptor set was obtained from an adult with an advanced solid tumor such as melanoma, head and neck, liver or kidney cancer. Both conserved end residues are part of each CDR3. A D gene is named only where the DNA matches it firmly. Size values are once, few and many counts, or a class for expanded clones, and some rows have none.

j_gene,abundance,d_gene,v_gene,CDR3aa,CDR3nt
TRBJ1-2,.,.,TRBV6-1,CASSSEITANYGYTF,TGTGCCAGCAGCTCAGAGATTACAGCTAACTATGGCTACACCTTC
TRBJ1-5,.,.,TRBV6-1,CASSVGGGSNQPQHF,TGTGCCAGCAGTGTGGGGGGCGGAAGCAATCAGCCCCAGCATTTT
TRBJ2-7,.,.,TRBV7-2,CASSYALGALTGIEQYF,TGTGCCAGCAGTTATGCGCTGGGGGCCCTAACTGGGATCGAGCAGTACTTC
TRBJ1-1,few,.,TRBV6-5,CASSYGGNTEAFF,TGTGCCAGCAGTTACGGGGGGAACACTGAAGCTTTCTTT
TRBJ2-1,.,.,TRBV19,CASSMGPVRWGNEQFF,TGTGCCAGTAGTATGGGCCCCGTGAGGTGGGGCAATGAGCAGTTCTTC
TRBJ1-2,.,TRBD1,TRBV29-1,CSVSPGGQGNYGYTF,TGCAGCGTTTCGCCGGGGGGACAGGGGAACTATGGCTACACCTTC
TRBJ1-2,.,.,TRBV4-3,CASSQEESGVYGYTF,TGCGCCAGCAGCCAAGAAGAGTCAGGGGTTTATGGCTACACCTTC
TRBJ2-6,.,TRBD1,TRBV7-9,CASSPTGGHEYSGANVLTF,TGTGCCAGCAGCCCGACAGGGGGTCACGAATACTCTGGGGCCAACGTCCTGACTTTC
TRBJ2-4,.,.,TRBV7-9,CASTIGEGGGEYF,TGTGCCAGCACCATCGGAGAGGGAGGGGGGGAGTACTTC
TRBJ2-2,once,.,TRBV18,CASSPPRGTGELFF,TGTGCCAGCTCACCACCCCGGGGCACCGGGGAGCTGTTTTTT
TRBJ1-1,.,TRBD1,TRBV5-4,CASRRDRANTEAFF,TGTGCCAGCAGGCGGGACAGGGCGAACACTGAAGCTTTCTTT
TRBJ2-6,few,.,TRBV4-2,CASSQESSSGANVLTF,TGTGCCAGCAGCCAAGAAAGCAGCTCTGGGGCCAACGTCCTGACTTTC